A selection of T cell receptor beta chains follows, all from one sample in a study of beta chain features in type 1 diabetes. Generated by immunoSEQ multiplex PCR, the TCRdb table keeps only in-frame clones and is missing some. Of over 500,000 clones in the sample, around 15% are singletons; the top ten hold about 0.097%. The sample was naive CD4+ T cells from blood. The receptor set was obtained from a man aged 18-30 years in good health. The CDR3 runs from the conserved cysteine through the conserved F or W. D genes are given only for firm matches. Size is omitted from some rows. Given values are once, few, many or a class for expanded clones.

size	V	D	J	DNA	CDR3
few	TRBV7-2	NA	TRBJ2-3	TGTGCCAGCAGCTTGGGGACTTTCGCAGATACGCAGTATTTT	CASSLGTFADTQYF
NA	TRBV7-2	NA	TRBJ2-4	TGTGCCAGCAGCCCTCAGAGGGACATTCAGTACTTC	CASSPQRDIQYF
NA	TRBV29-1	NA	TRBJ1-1	TGCAGCGTTGAAAGCAGGCTGAACACTGAAGCTTTCTTT	CSVESRLNTEAFF
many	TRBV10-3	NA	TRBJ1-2	TGTGCCATCAGTGATGTCGCTGTTGTAAACACCTTC	CAISDVAVVNTF
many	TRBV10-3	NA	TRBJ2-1	TGTGCCATCCACCGGAACAGCGCCTACAATGAGCAGTTCTTC	CAIHRNSAYNEQFF
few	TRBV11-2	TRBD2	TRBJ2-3	TGTGCCAGCAGCCCTCTCTTGGGGCGGGAGCACGGAGATACGCAGTATTTT	CASSPLLGREHGDTQYF
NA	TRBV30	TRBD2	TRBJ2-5	TGTGCCTGGAGTCTTGGTAGCGGGCGGGAGACCCAGTACTTC	CAWSLGSGRETQYF
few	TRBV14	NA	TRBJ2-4	TGTGCCAGCAGCCGGATGTCCGGGACTCTAGCCAAAAACATTCAGTACTTC	CASSRMSGTLAKNIQYF
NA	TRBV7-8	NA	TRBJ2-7	TGTGCCAGCAGCTTAGCCGCAGGGAACTACGAGCAGTACTTC	CASSLAAGNYEQYF
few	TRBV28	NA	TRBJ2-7	TGTGCCAGCAGTTTCCAGACCGACAGTCTTTACGAGCAGTACTTC	CASSFQTDSLYEQYF
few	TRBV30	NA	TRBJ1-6	TGTGCCTGGACTCGCTTAGGACAGCCTAACAATTCACCCCTCCACTTT	CAWTRLGQPNNSPLHF
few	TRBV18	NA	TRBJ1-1	TGTGCCAGCTCCCCCATTGACGGATTGAACACTGAAGCTTTCTTT	CASSPIDGLNTEAFF
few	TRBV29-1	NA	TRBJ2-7	TGCAGCGTTGAGGAGGGACACTCCTACGAGCAGTACTTC	CSVEEGHSYEQYF
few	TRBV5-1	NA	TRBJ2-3	TGCGCCAGCACCCTGTCCCTAGGGACTCGCACAGATACGCAGTATTTT	CASTLSLGTRTDTQYF
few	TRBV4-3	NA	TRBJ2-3	TGCGCCAGCAGCCAAGGAGGATTGGCGGGTAGCACAGATACGCAGTATTTT	CASSQGGLAGSTDTQYF
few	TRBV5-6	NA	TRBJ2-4	TGTGCCAGCAGCTTGCCTGGGCTAGCCAAAAACATTCAGTACTTC	CASSLPGLAKNIQYF
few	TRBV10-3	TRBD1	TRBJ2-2	TGTGCCATCAGTGGAGACAGGGTTGTTGGCACCGGGGAGCTGTTTTTT	CAISGDRVVGTGELFF
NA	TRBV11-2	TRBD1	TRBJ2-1	TGTGCCAGCAGCCCTCTCCGGACAGGGGCCTTAGGGGAGCAGTTCTTC	CASSPLRTGALGEQFF
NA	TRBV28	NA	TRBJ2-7	TGTGCCAGCAGTTCCCTCCAGGGTCGCTCCTACGAGCAGTACTTC	CASSSLQGRSYEQYF
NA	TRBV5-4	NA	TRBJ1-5	TGTGCCAGCAGCTTGGCGGGGGGCAATCAGCCCCAGCATTTT	CASSLAGGNQPQHF
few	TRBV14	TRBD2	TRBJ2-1	TGTGCCAGCAGCCGCTCTAGCGGCAACTACAATGAGCAGTTCTTC	CASSRSSGNYNEQFF
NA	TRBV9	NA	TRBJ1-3	TGTGCCAGCAGCGCCCTTGGACGACTGGGTCTTAACACCATATATTTT	CASSALGRLGLNTIYF
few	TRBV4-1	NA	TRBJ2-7	TGCGCCAGCAGCCCGCGGGACCCCCCTAGCTACGAGCAGTACTTC	CASSPRDPPSYEQYF
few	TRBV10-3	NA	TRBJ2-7	TGTGCCATCAGTGAGTCGACTCTGAGGACAGACCAGACCTACTTC	CAISESTLRTDQTYF
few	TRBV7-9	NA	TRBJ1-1	TGTGCCAGCAGCCCCCGGGGGACGGTGAACACTGAAGCTTTCTTT	CASSPRGTVNTEAFF
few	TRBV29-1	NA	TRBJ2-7	TGCAGCGTTGAACGCCGCGACGAGCAGTACTTC	CSVERRDEQYF
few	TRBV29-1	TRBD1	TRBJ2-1	TGCAGCGTCGGAACAGGGGGCAATGAGCAGTTCTTC	CSVGTGGNEQFF
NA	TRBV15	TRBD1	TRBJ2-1	TGTGCCACCAGCTTGCGACAGGGGGTCTACAATGAGCAGTTCTTC	CATSLRQGVYNEQFF
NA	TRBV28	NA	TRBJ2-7	TGTGCCAGCAGTTCGGGAGTCTGGCAGTACTTC	CASSSGVWQYF
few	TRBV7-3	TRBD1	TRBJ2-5	TGTGCCAGCAGCCCGCGAGGGACAGTTCAGGAGACCCAGTACTTC	CASSPRGTVQETQYF
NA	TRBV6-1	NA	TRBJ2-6	TGTGCCAGCAGTGAAAGCAGGTCTGGGGCCAACGTCCTGACTTTC	CASSESRSGANVLTF
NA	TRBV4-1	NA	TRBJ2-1	TGCGCCAGCAGTCAGTTTGAAGCGGGCTCCTACAATGAGCAGTTCTTC	CASSQFEAGSYNEQFF
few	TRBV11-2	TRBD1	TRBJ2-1	TGTGCCAGCAGCCGCGGGACAGGGGGCTACAATGAGCAGTTCTTC	CASSRGTGGYNEQFF
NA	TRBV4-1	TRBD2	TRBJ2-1	TGCGCCAGCAGCCCCACGGGGGGGTACAATGAGCAGTTCTTC	CASSPTGGYNEQFF
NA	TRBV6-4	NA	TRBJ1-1	TGTGCCAGCAGCCAGGAGAACACTGAAGCTTTCTTT	CASSQENTEAFF
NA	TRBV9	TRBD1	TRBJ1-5	TGTGCCAGCAGCGTGGCCGGGACAGGGGCTCAGCCCCAGCATTTT	CASSVAGTGAQPQHF
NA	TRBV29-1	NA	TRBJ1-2	TGCAGCGTTGTAGGCAGGTTAAAGGGTAACTATAACTATGGCTACACCTTC	CSVVGRLKGNYNYGYTF
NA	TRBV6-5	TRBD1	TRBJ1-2	TGTGCCAGCGGGTTGGGACAGGGGCTTTATGGCTACACCTTC	CASGLGQGLYGYTF
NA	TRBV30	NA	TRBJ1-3	TGTGCCTGGGGACAGAGCTCTAATGGAAACACCATATATTTT	CAWGQSSNGNTIYF
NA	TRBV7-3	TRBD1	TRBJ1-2	TGTGCCAGCAGCTTCCAGGGGGGACAGGGTAGCCATGGCTACACCTTC	CASSFQGGQGSHGYTF
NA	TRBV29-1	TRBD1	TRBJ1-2	TGCAGCGTTGTGGGGCAGGGGGCTTATGGCTACACCTTC	CSVVGQGAYGYTF
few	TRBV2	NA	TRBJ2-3	TGTGCCAGCATCAGGGCCGGATATAGCACAGATACGCAGTATTTT	CASIRAGYSTDTQYF
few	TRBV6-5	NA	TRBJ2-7	TGTGCCAGCAGTTACGATCAGGGATACCCCTACGAGCAGTACTTC	CASSYDQGYPYEQYF
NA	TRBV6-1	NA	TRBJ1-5	TGTGCCAGCAGTGGTTTGAAGGGCCTCCGGGGCAATCAGCCCCAGCATTTT	CASSGLKGLRGNQPQHF
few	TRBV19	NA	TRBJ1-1	TGTGCCAGTAGTACCATGGCGAACACTGAAGCTTTCTTT	CASSTMANTEAFF
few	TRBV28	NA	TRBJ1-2	TGTGCCAGCAGTTTATCCCGGGGTGGCTACACCTTC	CASSLSRGGYTF
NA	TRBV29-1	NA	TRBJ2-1	TGCAGCGTTGCTCCCCGAACGGGGACTTCGTACAATGAGCAGTTCTTC	CSVAPRTGTSYNEQFF
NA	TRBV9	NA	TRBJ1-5	TGTGCCAGCACCTCGGACATTGGTCAGCCCCAGCATTTT	CASTSDIGQPQHF
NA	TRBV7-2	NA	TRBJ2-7	TGTGCCAGCAGCGTCAGTGGCGGCACCTACGAGCAGTACTTC	CASSVSGGTYEQYF
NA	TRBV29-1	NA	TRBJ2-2	TGCAGCGTTGGGGCAGGTCAGAACACCGGGGAGCTGTTTTTT	CSVGAGQNTGELFF
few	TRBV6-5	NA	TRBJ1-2	TGTGCCAGCAGTGTTTTACAGGGACATGGCTACACCTTC	CASSVLQGHGYTF
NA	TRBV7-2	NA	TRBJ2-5	TGTGCCAGCAGCCGATCGGAGACCCAGTACTTC	CASSRSETQYF
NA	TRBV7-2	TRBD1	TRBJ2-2	TGTGCCAGCAGCCCCAGTCCCGGGACAGGGGGCGTTTCCACCGGGGAGCTGTTTTTT	CASSPSPGTGGVSTGELFF
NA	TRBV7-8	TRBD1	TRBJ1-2	TGTGCCAGCAGACCCTTGGACGGACAGGGCAACTATGGCTACACCTTC	CASRPLDGQGNYGYTF
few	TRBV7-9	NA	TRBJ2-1	TGTGCCAGCAGCACGACCCCTACCAGTGAGCAGTTCTTC	CASSTTPTSEQFF
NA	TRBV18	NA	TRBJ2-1	TGTGCCAGCTCACCACCTTTCGGACAGAACAACAATGAGCAGTTCTTC	CASSPPFGQNNNEQFF